The 5 T cell receptor beta chains below come from one sample, sequenced in a study of cytomegalovirus exposure and HLA in healthy donors. Primers: 60 Vbeta forward and 13 Jbeta reverse. TCRdb's table, derived via immunoSEQ multiplex PCR, lists solely in-frame clones and lacks some. Of around 130,000 clones listed, over 60% were seen once; the top ten hold 0.95% to 1.1%. The specimen was PBMCs. These receptors were obtained from a human donor in good health.

The chain is built from TRBV5-4 and TRBJ2-5, with 7 bases that match TRBD1. Per germline, CDR1 SGHNT and CDR2 YYREEE (reference sequence). V lost 2 bases to trimming and J lost 2 bases; unmatched junction nucleotides: 6. This CDR3 contains 15 residues. The CDR3 spells CASSLGTGVQETQYF. The CDR3 bases are TGTGCCAGCAGCTTAGGCACAGGGGTACAAGAGACCCAGTACTTC.

This clone was detected a few times. The rearrangement links TRBV5-6 to TRBJ2-1; 8 nucleotides line up with TRBD2. The CDR3 length is 16 residues. Per germline, CDR1 SGHDT and CDR2 YYEEEE. Trimming cost V 0 bases and J 7 bases; bases outside gene matches: 9. The chain's CDR3 is CASSLGMGGGTNEQFF. The CDR3 DNA follows: TGTGCCAGCAGCTTGGGTATGGGCGGGGGGACTAATGAGCAGTTCTTC.

The rearrangement joins TRBV7-9 to TRBJ1-1; tentative D call: TRBD1 (6 bases). Germline-derived CDR1 and CDR2 are SEHNR and FQNEAQ (reference sequence). CDR3 length: 15 residues. V lost 6 bases and J lost 2, with 16 bases in between. CDR3 loop: CASRRNGGGNTEAFF. The CDR3 DNA sequence: TGTGCCAGCAGGAGAAATGGGGGCGGTAACACTGAAGCTTTCTTT.

The chain employs TRBV19 and TRBJ2-3; D may be TRBD1 (6 bases). The V gene's germline CDR1 is LNHDA and CDR2 SQIVND (reference sequence). Trimming pared 7 bases from V and 4 bases from J, leaving 12 bases between. The CDR3 is 13 amino acids. CDR3 nucleotide sequence: TGTGCCAGTAATCAGGGGAATCCAGATACGCAGTATTTT. Its protein product is CASNQGNPDTQYF. Full variable domain (rest looked up from reference TRBV19 and TRBJ2-3): DGGITQSPKYLFRKEGQNVTLSCEQNLNHDAMYWYRQDPGQGLRLIYYSQIVNDFQKGDIAEGYSVSREKKESFPLTVTSAQKNPTAFYLCASNQGNPDTQYFGPGTRLTVL.

CDR3 sequence (DNA): TGTGCCAGCAGCAGGACAGGCGAAACTAATGAAAAACTGTTTTTT. This sequence encodes CASSRTGETNEKLFF. This chain connects TRBV6-1 to TRBJ1-4; TRBD1 agrees at 7 bases. The germline CDR1 and CDR2 sequences are MNHNS and SASEGT. This CDR3 comprises 15 residues. V lost 6 bases, J lost 1 base, and 5 bases stayed unmatched.